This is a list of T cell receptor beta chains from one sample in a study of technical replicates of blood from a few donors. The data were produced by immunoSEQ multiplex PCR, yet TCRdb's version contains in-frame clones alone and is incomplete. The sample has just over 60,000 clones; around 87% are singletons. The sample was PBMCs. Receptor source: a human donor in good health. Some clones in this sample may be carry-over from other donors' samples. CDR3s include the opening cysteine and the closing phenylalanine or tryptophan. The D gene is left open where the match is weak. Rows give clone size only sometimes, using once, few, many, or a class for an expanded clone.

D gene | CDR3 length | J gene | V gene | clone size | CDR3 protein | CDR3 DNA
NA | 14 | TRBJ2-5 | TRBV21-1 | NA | CASSKRQGSETQYF | TGTGCCAGCAGCAAAAGGCAGGGGTCGGAGACCCAGTACTTC
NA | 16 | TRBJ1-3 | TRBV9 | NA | CASSVGGSTSGNTIYF | TGTGCCAGCAGCGTAGGGGGCAGCACCTCTGGAAACACCATATATTTT
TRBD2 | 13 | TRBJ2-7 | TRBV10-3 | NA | CAISLSGGYEQYF | TGTGCCATCAGCCTGTCGGGGGGTTACGAGCAGTACTTC
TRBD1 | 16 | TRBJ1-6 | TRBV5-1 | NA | CASSLAGGELGSPLHF | TGCGCCAGCAGCTTGGCAGGGGGCGAATTGGGATCACCCCTCCACTTT
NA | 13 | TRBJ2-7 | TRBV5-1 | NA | CASTSLSSREQYF | TGCGCCAGCACCTCTCTGAGCTCTCGCGAGCAGTACTTC
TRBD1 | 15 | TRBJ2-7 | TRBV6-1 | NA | CASKRLGTGAGEQYF | TGTGCCAGCAAGCGGCTCGGGACAGGGGCGGGCGAGCAGTACTTC
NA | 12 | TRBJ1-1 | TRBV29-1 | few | CSVMTGNTEAFF | TGCAGCGTTATGACAGGGAACACTGAAGCTTTCTTT
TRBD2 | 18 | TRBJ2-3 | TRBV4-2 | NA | CASSQESVLAGATDTQYF | TGTGCCAGCAGCCAAGAATCTGTCCTAGCGGGGGCAACAGATACGCAGTATTTT
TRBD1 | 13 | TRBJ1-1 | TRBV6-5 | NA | CASSYGQGTEAFF | TGTGCCAGCAGTTATGGACAGGGCACTGAAGCTTTCTTT
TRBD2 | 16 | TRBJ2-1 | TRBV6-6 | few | CASRDRAGGTYNEQFF | TGTGCCAGCAGGGATAGAGCGGGAGGGACCTACAATGAGCAGTTCTTC
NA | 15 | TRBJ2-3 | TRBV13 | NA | CASSIVGQGTDTQYF | TGTGCCAGCAGCATCGTTGGACAAGGCACAGATACGCAGTATTTT
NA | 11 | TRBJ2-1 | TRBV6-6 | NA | CASGTYNEQFF | TGTGCCAGCGGCACCTACAATGAGCAGTTCTTC
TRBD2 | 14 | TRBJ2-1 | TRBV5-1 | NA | CASSFTSGVNEQFF | TGCGCCAGCAGCTTCACTAGCGGGGTCAATGAGCAGTTCTTC
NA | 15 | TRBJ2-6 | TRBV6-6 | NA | CASSPRQADLSRLTF | TGTGCCAGCAGCCCTCGACAGGCGGACCTCTCTCGCCTGACTTTC
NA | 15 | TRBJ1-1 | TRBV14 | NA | CASSPLAGKNTEAFF | TGTGCCAGCAGCCCCCTAGCCGGCAAGAACACTGAAGCTTTCTTT
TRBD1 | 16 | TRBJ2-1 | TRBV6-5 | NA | CASSYSRVRGRDEQFF | TGTGCCAGCAGTTACTCGAGGGTCAGGGGGCGCGATGAGCAGTTCTTC
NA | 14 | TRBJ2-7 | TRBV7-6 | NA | CASSLATGPYEQYF | TGTGCCAGCAGCTTAGCGACAGGTCCCTACGAGCAGTACTTC
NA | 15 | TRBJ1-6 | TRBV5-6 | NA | CASSLVGVYNSPLHF | TGTGCCAGCAGCTTGGTCGGGGTTTATAATTCACCCCTCCACTTT
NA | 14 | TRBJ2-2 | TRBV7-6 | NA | CASSPDRYTGELFF | TGTGCCAGCAGCCCCGACAGATACACCGGGGAGCTGTTTTTT
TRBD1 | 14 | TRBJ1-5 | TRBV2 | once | CASRSGGGPRPQHF | TGTGCCAGCAGGTCAGGGGGCGGACCGAGACCCCAGCATTTT
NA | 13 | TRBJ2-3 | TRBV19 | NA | CASSVPGSGTQYF | TGTGCCAGTAGTGTCCCTGGGAGTGGGACGCAGTATTTT
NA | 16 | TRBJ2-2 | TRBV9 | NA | CASSTTSSANTGELFF | TGTGCCAGCAGCACCACCTCCAGCGCGAACACCGGGGAGCTGTTTTTT
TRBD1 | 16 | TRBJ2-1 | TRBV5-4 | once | CASSPNRGPSYNEQFF | TGTGCCAGCAGCCCCAACAGGGGACCCTCCTACAATGAGCAGTTCTTC
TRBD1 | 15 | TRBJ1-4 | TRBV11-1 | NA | CASSAGDRGYEKLFF | TGTGCCAGCAGCGCCGGGGACAGGGGATATGAAAAACTGTTTTTT
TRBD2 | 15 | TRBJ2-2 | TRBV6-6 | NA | CASSRIAGDTGELFF | TGTGCCAGCAGTAGAATAGCGGGGGACACCGGGGAGCTGTTTTTT
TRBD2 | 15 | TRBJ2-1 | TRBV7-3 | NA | CASSNRTSSYNEQFF | TGTGCCAGCAGCAATCGGACTAGCTCCTACAATGAGCAGTTCTTC
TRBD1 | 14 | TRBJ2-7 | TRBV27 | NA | CASSDRGGGVEQYF | TGTGCCAGCAGTGACAGGGGCGGAGGGGTCGAGCAGTACTTC
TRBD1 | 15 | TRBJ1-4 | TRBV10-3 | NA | CAISDMRGLGEKLFF | TGTGCCATCAGTGATATGAGGGGGCTAGGGGAAAAACTGTTTTTT
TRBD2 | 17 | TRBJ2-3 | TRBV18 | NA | CASSPIPLAGGIDTQYF | TGTGCCAGCTCACCAATCCCCCTAGCGGGAGGGATCGATACGCAGTATTTT
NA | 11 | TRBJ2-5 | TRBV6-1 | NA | CASSEFVTQYF | TGTGCCAGCAGTGAATTCGTGACCCAGTACTTC
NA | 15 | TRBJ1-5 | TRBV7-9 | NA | CASSSTGSSDQPQHF | TGTGCCAGCAGCTCAACAGGGAGTTCGGATCAGCCCCAGCATTTT
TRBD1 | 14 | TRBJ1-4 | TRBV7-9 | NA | CASSLDRGGEKLFF | TGTGCCAGCAGCCTCGACAGGGGTGGGGAAAAACTGTTTTTT
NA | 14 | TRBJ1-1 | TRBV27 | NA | CASSSYGRATEAFF | TGTGCCAGCAGTTCCTATGGGAGGGCCACTGAAGCTTTCTTT
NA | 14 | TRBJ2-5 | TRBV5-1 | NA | CASSLGGEAETQYF | TGCGCCAGCAGCTTGGGGGGGGAGGCGGAGACCCAGTACTTC
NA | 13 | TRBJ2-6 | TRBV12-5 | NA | CASGFRGANVLTF | TGTGCTAGTGGTTTTCGGGGGGCCAACGTCCTGACTTTC
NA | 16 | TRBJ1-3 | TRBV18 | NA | CASSPPGGSSGNTIYF | TGTGCCAGCTCACCACCCGGCGGGAGCTCTGGAAACACCATATATTTT
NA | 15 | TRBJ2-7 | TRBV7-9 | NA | CASSLVAGQGGEQYF | TGTGCCAGCAGCTTAGTGGCTGGGCAGGGGGGCGAGCAGTACTTC
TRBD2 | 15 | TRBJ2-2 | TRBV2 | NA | CASTTLAGGPGELFF | TGTGCCAGCACCACACTAGCGGGAGGGCCCGGGGAGCTGTTTTTT
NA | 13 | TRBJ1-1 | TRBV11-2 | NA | CASSLDRGPEAFF | TGTGCCAGCAGCTTAGACAGGGGCCCTGAAGCTTTCTTT
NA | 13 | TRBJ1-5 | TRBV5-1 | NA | CASSLTGIGPQHF | TGCGCCAGCAGCTTAACAGGTATAGGGCCCCAGCATTTT
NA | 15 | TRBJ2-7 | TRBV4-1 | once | CASSQEGGASYEQYF | TGCGCCAGCAGCCAAGAGGGGGGGGCATCCTACGAGCAGTACTTC
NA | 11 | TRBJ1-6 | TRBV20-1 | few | CSASSRRQLHF | TGCAGTGCTAGTTCGCGGCGCCAGCTCCACTTT
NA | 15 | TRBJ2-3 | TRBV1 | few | CTSSQDAPHTDTQYF | TGCACCAGCAGCCAAGATGCCCCACACACAGATACGCAGTATTTT
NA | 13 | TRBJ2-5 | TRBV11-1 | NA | CASSGLVQETQYF | TGTGCCAGCAGCGGACTCGTCCAAGAGACCCAGTACTTC
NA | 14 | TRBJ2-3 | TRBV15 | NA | CATSRVTGADTQYF | TGTGCCACCAGCAGAGTGACGGGAGCGGATACGCAGTATTTT
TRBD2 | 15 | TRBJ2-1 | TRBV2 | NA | CASRKTSGGAVEQFF | TGTGCCAGCAGAAAGACTAGCGGGGGGGCCGTTGAGCAGTTCTTC
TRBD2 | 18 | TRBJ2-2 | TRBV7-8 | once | CASSPRTSGGPNTGELFF | TGTGCCAGCAGCCCGCGGACTAGCGGGGGTCCGAACACCGGGGAGCTGTTTTTT
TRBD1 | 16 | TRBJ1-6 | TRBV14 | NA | CASSAHRDRVYSPLHF | TGTGCCAGCAGCGCCCACCGGGACAGGGTTTATTCACCCCTCCACTTT
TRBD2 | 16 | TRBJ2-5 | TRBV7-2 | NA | CASSTRTSGVQETQYF | TGTGCCAGCAGCACCAGGACTAGCGGGGTCCAAGAGACCCAGTACTTC
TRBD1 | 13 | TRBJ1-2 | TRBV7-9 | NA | CASSPTGVNGYTF | TGTGCCAGCAGCCCAACAGGGGTTAATGGCTACACCTTC
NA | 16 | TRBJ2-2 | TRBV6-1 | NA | CASSEATGGNTGELFF | TGTGCCAGCAGTGAAGCGACAGGTGGGAACACCGGGGAGCTGTTTTTT
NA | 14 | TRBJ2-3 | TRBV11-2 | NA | CASSSDWVTDTQYF | TGTGCCAGCAGCTCCGACTGGGTCACAGATACGCAGTATTTT
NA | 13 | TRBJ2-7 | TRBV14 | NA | CASSQATGYEQYF | TGTGCCAGCAGCCAAGCGACTGGCTACGAGCAGTACTTC
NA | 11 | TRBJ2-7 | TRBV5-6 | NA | CASTRVHEQYF | TGTGCCAGCACCAGGGTCCACGAGCAGTACTTC